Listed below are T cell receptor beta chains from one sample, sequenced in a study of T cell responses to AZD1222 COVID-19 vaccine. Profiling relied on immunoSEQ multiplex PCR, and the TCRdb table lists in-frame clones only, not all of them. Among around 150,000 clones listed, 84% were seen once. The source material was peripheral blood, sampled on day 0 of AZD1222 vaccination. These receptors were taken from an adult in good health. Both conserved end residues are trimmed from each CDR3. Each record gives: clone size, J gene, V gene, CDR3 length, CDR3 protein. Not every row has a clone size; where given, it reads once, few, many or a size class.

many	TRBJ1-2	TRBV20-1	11	SASLGIVYGYT
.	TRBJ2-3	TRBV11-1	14	ASSLGGRLSTDTQY
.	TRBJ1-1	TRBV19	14	ASQFSRGEKNTEAF
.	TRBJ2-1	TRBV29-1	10	SVAFRDNEQF
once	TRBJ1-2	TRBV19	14	ASTQGKINANYGYT
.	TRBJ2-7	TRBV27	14	ASTPVPGTPTYEQY
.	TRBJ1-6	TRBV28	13	ASSRAYRTGSPLH
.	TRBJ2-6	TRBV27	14	ASSLKQHSGANVLT
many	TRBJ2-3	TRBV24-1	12	ATSEFSSTDTQY
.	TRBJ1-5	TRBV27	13	ASSLRQGANQPQH
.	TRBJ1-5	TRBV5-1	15	ASSSQPQGETGQPQH
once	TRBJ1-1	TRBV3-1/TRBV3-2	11	ASSQEQGLLAF
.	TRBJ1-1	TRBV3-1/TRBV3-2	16	ASSQTSRQGAGATEAF
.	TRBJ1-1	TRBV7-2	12	ASSLVTRNTEAF
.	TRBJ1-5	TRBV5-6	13	ASSLTGTGYQPQH
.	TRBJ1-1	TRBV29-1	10	SGQGARTEAF
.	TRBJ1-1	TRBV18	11	ASSPDRATEAF
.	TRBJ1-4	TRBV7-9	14	ASSAGDRGDNEKLF
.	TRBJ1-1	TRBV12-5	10	ASGPDREEAF
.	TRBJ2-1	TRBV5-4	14	ASSTTGTVTYNEQF
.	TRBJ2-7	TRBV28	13	ASSYGGLAGDEQY
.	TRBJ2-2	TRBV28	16	ASSSVGKGVGNTGELF
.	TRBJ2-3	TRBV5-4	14	ASIGAGAKSTDTQY
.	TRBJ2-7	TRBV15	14	ATSRDRGTGYYEQY
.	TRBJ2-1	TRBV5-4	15	ASSLAGARSSYNEQF
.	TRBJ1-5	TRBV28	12	ASSLRGSGQPQH
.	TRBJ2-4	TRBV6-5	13	ASRATGRDANIQY
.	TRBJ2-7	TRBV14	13	ASSQLTSGGAEQY
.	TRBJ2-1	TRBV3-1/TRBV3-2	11	ASSLSGGREQF
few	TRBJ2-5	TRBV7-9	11	ASSPRGWETQY
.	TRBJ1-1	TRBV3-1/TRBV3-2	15	ASSHFNLGQANTEAF